This T cell receptor (beta chain) is from a study of blood T cell repertoires in COVID-19. On the study more broadly: T cells, B-cell-depleted T cells, or PBMCs provided the cDNA or gDNA that served as material.

Data came from immunoSEQ multiplex PCR; TCRdb stores just in-frame clones and leaves some out. The sample consists of some 190,000 clones, approximately 90% of them appearing once. V gave up 5 bases and J gave up 4 bases, with 8 bases separating them. The CDR3 is made up of 11 amino acids. Germline CDR1 GTSNPN, CDR2 SVGIG (reference sequence). The chain joins TRBV30 to TRBJ1-1; D remains ambiguous. This sequence originates from a middle-aged woman who had recovered from COVID-19. The sequenced sample was peripheral blood. As DNA, the CDR3 is TGTGCCTGGGGCGGAGGCACTGAAGCTTTCTTT. Translating gives CAWGGGTEAFF.